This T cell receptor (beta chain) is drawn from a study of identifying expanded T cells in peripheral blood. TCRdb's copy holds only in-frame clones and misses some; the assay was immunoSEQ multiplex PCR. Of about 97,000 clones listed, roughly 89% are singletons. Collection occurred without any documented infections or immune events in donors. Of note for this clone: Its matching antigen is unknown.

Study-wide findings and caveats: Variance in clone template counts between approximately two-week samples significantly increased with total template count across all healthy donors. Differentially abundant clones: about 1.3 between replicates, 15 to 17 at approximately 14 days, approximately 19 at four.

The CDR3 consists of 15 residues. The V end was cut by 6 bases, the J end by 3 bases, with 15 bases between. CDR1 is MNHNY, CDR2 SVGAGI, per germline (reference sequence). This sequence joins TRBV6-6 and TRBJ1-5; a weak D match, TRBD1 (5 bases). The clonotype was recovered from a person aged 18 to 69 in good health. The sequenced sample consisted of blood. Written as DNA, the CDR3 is TGTGCCAGCAGCGGGACGGAGGATTACAATCAGCCCCAGCATTTT. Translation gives CASSGTEDYNQPQHF.